One and the same sample provided the 20 T cell receptor beta chains below, sequenced in a study of blood T cell repertoires in COVID-19. Some clones are missing from TCRdb's copy, which holds only in-frame ones; the method was immunoSEQ multiplex PCR. The sample has approximately 25,000 clones, approximately 72% seen once; the top ten hold approximately 40%. Sequencing was done on a sample of peripheral blood. The receptors here all came from a woman aged 80 or over with acute or convalescent COVID-19.

The rearrangement joins TRBV2 to TRBJ1-3, with D unclear. Germline-derived CDR1 and CDR2 are SNHLY and FYNNEI. The CDR3 is 13 amino acids. Trimming stripped 6 bases from V and 6 bases from J, with 12 bases between. The CDR3 is CASSKQLVNTIYF. CDR3 nucleotides: TGTGCCAGCAGCAAACAGTTGGTAAACACCATATATTTT.

The genes are TRBV5-4 and TRBJ1-1, with TRBD1 as a possible D gene (5 bases). Germline CDR1 reads SGHNT; CDR2 reads YYREEE (reference sequence). With 2 bases removed from V and 5 bases from J, the gap between germline ends came to 10 bases. The CDR3 extends over 13 amino acids. In DNA form, the CDR3 reads TGTGCCAGCAGCTTAGGGGATGGGACTGAAGCTTTCTTT. Translation gives CASSLGDGTEAFF.

This clone was observed once. The rearrangement joins TRBV6-6 to TRBJ2-1; 10 bases agree with TRBD2. This CDR3 is 14 amino acids long. With 2 bases clipped from V and 7 bases from J, the junction kept 2 bases outside the gene matches. Germline assignment: CDR1 MNHNY and CDR2 SVGAGI (reference sequence). For the CDR3, the DNA is TGTGCCAGCAGTTACACTAGCGGGGAGAATGAGCAGTTCTTC. Amino acid sequence: CASSYTSGENEQFF.

This clone has only a few counts. V and J are TRBV4-3 and TRBJ2-1, with 13 bases lining up with TRBD2. The CDR3 loop spans 16 amino acids. Losses at the gene ends were 1 base for V and 9 bases for J; bases not matched to a gene: 6. The germline gives CDR1 LGHNA, CDR2 YSLEER. CDR3 bases: TGCGCCAGCAGCCAAGCGGGACTAGCGGGAAGGACTGAGCAGTTCTTC. It encodes CASSQAGLAGRTEQFF.

In its sample, this clone was seen once. CDR3 protein: CASSLAPAAGDSPLHF. The CDR3 bases are TGTGCCAGCAGCTTAGCCCCCGCGGCCGGGGATTCACCCCTCCACTTT. The chain couples TRBV7-6 to TRBJ1-6; no definite D call. Trimming took off 0 bases at V and 8 bases at J, with 14 bases between the two ends. CDR1 is SGHVS and CDR2 is FNYEAQ in the germline V gene. This CDR3 has 16 residues.

Only one count was recorded for this clone. The rearrangement joins TRBV3-1 (or the pseudogene TRBV3-2) to TRBJ1-3; 7 positions match TRBD1. Unmatched junction bases numbered 10, after V lost 4 bases and J lost 4 bases. This CDR3 has 16 residues. The germline V gene has CDR1 LGHDT and CDR2 YNNKEL (reference sequence). This CDR3 reads CASSPGQPYSGNTIYF. In DNA, the CDR3 is TGTGCCAGCAGCCCGGGACAGCCGTATTCGGGAAACACCATATATTTT.

The rearrangement links TRBV28 to TRBJ2-3; D perhaps matches TRBD2 (7 bases). This CDR3 is built from 14 residues. V was trimmed by 7 bases and J by 3 bases, leaving 14 bases between them. The germline CDR1 and CDR2 sequences are MDHEN and SYDVKM. CDR3 sequence (DNA): TGTGCCAGCATGGGGGGGGCGGGGACAGATACGCAGTATTTT. Residues: CASMGGAGTDTQYF.

This clone was found a few times. CDR3 protein: CASRPGQRSSGYEQYF. DNA for the CDR3: TGTGCCAGCAGGCCGGGACAGCGATCCTCAGGCTACGAGCAGTACTTC. The gene calls are TRBV27 and TRBJ2-7, with TRBD1 matching 7 bases. J lost 3 bases, V lost 6 bases, and 14 bases had no gene match. Germline lookup yields CDR1 MNHEY and CDR2 SMNVEV (reference sequence). This CDR3 contains 16 residues.

J is TRBJ2-7 and V is TRBV5-6; tentative D call: TRBD2 (6 bases). V gave up 3 bases and J gave up 6 bases, with 13 bases separating them. CDR1 and CDR2 from the germline V gene are SGHDT and YYEEEE. The CDR3 runs 13 residues. The CDR3 bases are TGTGCCAGCAGCTGGGGGGACCTGGGCGAGCAGTACTTC. As protein: CASSWGDLGEQYF.

The chain combines TRBV7-2 with TRBJ1-2, with D possibly being TRBD1 (6 bases). V dropped 5 bases and J dropped 7 bases, with 23 bases sitting between them. Germline V lookup: CDR1 SGHTA, CDR2 FQGNSA. The CDR3 length is 16 residues. CDR3 region: CASSPRGSDSPSGYTF. The CDR3 DNA follows: TGTGCCAGCAGCCCTAGGGGATCGGACAGTCCGAGTGGCTACACCTTC. Full variable domain (rest looked up from reference TRBV7-2 and TRBJ1-2): GAGVSQSPSNKVTEKGKDVELRCDPISGHTALYWYRQSLGQGLEFLIYFQGNSAPDKSGLPSDRFSAERTGGSVSTLTIQRTQQEDSAVYLCASSPRGSDSPSGYTFGSGTRLTVV.

The V and J genes are TRBV4-3 and TRBJ2-1, with D uncertain. With 0 bases removed from V and 8 bases from J, the gap between germline ends came to 8 bases. The germline gives CDR1 LGHNA, CDR2 YSLEER. The CDR3 is made up of 13 amino acids. CDR3 DNA: TGCGCCAGCAGCCAAGATCGCGGTTATGAGCAGTTCTTC. This encodes CASSQDRGYEQFF.

V is TRBV19 and J is TRBJ2-1; D is undetermined. Trimming took 3 bases from V and 0 from J, leaving 9 bases between them. Germline V gene sequence: CDR1 LNHDA, CDR2 SQIVND (reference sequence). The CDR3 covers 15 residues. The CDR3: CASSIRTYSYNEQFF. The CDR3 bases are TGTGCCAGTAGTATTCGTACTTACTCCTACAATGAGCAGTTCTTC.

The chain combines TRBV11-2 with TRBJ2-7, with a tentative D call TRBD1 (7 bases). Germline-derived CDR1 and CDR2 are SGHAT and FQNNGV. V was shortened by 3 bases and J by 3 bases, with 12 bases between the two germline ends. The CDR3 extends over 14 amino acids. CDR3 coding DNA: TGTGCCAGCAGCTTTTCCAGGGGGGACTACGAGCAGTACTTC. Translation gives CASSFSRGDYEQYF. The full variable domain, with the rest looked up from reference TRBV11-2 and TRBJ2-7, is EAGVAQSPRYKIIEKRQSVAFWCNPISGHATLYWYQQILGQGPKLLIQFQNNGVVDDSQLPKDRFSAERLKGVDSTLKIQPAKLEDSAVYLCASSFSRGDYEQYFGPGTRLTVT.

The V call is TRBV7-8, the J call TRBJ2-7; D may be TRBD2 (6 bases). Germline V gives CDR1 SGHVS, CDR2 FQNEAQ. V dropped 1 base and J dropped 6 bases, with 19 bases sitting between them. The CDR3 is made up of 16 amino acids. CDR3 region: CASSLVVGLAEGEQYF. DNA for the CDR3: TGTGCCAGCAGCTTAGTGGTGGGGTTAGCGGAGGGCGAGCAGTACTTC.

This chain's CDR3 is CASRAGGGTEAFF. The CDR3 DNA sequence: TGTGCCAGCAGGGCAGGGGGCGGCACTGAAGCTTTCTTT. This chain uses TRBV5-4 with TRBJ1-1, with TRBD1 identical over 8 bases. Germline lookup yields CDR1 SGHNT and CDR2 YYREEE (reference sequence). CDR3 length equals 13 residues. Unmatched junction bases numbered 4, after V lost 5 bases and J lost 4 bases. The variable domain in full, with the rest retrieved from reference TRBV5-4 and TRBJ1-1, is ETGVTQSPTHLIKTRGQQVTLRCSSQSGHNTVSWYQQALGQGPQFIFQYYREEENGRGNFPPRFSGLQFPNYSSELNVNALELDDSALYLCASRAGGGTEAFFGQGTRLTVV.

The chain joins TRBV19 to TRBJ1-2, with a tentative D call TRBD1 (6 bases). Germline-derived CDR1 and CDR2 are LNHDA and SQIVND (reference sequence). CDR3 length equals 14 residues. Trimming stripped 1 base from V and 4 bases from J, with 10 bases between. This CDR3 reads CASSIGTVRYGYTF. CDR3 nucleotides: TGTGCCAGTAGTATAGGGACAGTGCGCTATGGCTACACCTTC.

The gene calls are TRBV2 and TRBJ2-2; perhaps TRBD2 as D (6 bases). CDR1 is SNHLY and CDR2 is FYNNEI in the germline V gene. There are 14 residues in the CDR3. The ends were cut back, 8 bases at V and 5 bases at J, with 15 bases in the middle. This CDR3 is CASVRRGGTGELFF. In DNA form, the CDR3 reads TGTGCCAGCGTAAGGAGGGGAGGAACCGGGGAGCTGTTTTTT.

This clone came up a few times. V usage is TRBV24-1 and J usage is TRBJ2-5; D is uncertain. The ends were cut back, 4 bases at V and 5 bases at J, with 19 bases in the middle. Germline lookup yields CDR1 KGHDR and CDR2 SFDVKD. The CDR3 has 16 residues. The CDR3 here is CATSDLSGGPEETQYF. CDR3 sequence (DNA): TGTGCCACCAGTGACCTCTCCGGCGGTCCGGAGGAGACCCAGTACTTC.

V gene TRBV2 combines with J gene TRBJ2-2; perhaps TRBD1 as D (5 bases). V lost 4 bases and J 6 bases, leaving 9 bases between the germline ends. The CDR3 spans 13 residues. Germline V gene lookup returns CDR1 SNHLY and CDR2 FYNNEI. The CDR3 region has the DNA TGTGCCAGCAGTGCTCTAGGGGCCGGGGAGCTGTTTTTT. As protein: CASSALGAGELFF.

This clone was recorded a few times. This chain links TRBV11-2 with TRBJ2-5, with 10 bases identical to TRBD2. CDR3 size: 18 residues. V was clipped by 3 bases and J by 2 bases; unmatched bases: 12. Germline CDR1 reads SGHAT; CDR2 reads FQNNGV. The CDR3 region is CASSLGTSAATLQETQYF. The CDR3 DNA reads as TGTGCCAGCAGCTTGGGGACTAGCGCCGCTACGCTTCAAGAGACCCAGTACTTC.